These T cell receptor beta chains were read from a single sample in a study of radiation and T cells in renal cell carcinoma. Produced via immunoSEQ multiplex PCR; TCRdb's table is partial and in-frame only. The table records about 120,000 clones, 65% to 85% of them present only once. The sample was blood, taken from a patient whose treatment included radiotherapy and nephrectomy. These TCRs come from a man aged 45-65 years with renal cell carcinoma. Each CDR3 is given without its conserved first and last residue. A D gene is named only where the DNA matches it firmly.

CDR3 length,V gene,D gene,CDR3 protein
14,TRBV18,.,ASSLNHGSGNTEAF
10,TRBV7-9,TRBD1,ASSLDRDGYT
13,TRBV10-2,.,ASSESTQGRYEAF
13,TRBV15,.,ATSPLGTSNQPQH
13,TRBV5-1,TRBD1,ASTPDREDGYGYT
13,TRBV7-9,.,ASSFRGGSGNTIY
14,TRBV5-1,.,ASSLSGSAHTDTQY
12,TRBV15,TRBD2,ATSRGEGSHEQY
13,TRBV11-1,.,ASSSPGHSGNTIY
12,TRBV9,.,ASSLQTENTEAF
12,TRBV9,.,ASSYGQSSYEQY
13,TRBV5-1,TRBD1,ASSSRQGARDEQY
13,TRBV27,.,ASSPYRRGNTEAF
12,TRBV18,.,ASRRDTTNEKLF
13,TRBV5-4,.,ASSGGTDVSYEQY
14,TRBV7-2,TRBD2,ASSLVLAGATDTQY
14,TRBV19,.,ASSIISLAGANVLT
14,TRBV6-1,.,ASSEVWTSSGNTIY
15,TRBV2,.,ASSQNHMDVGAGELF
14,TRBV4-3,TRBD2,ASSPSGFANTGELF
9,TRBV4-1,TRBD1,ASRTGVEAF
14,TRBV27,.,ASSSEGQTFNQPQH
11,TRBV2,.,ASHPRLDYEQY
16,TRBV7-2,TRBD2,ASSLRVSGGAGADTQY
12,TRBV18,TRBD1,ASSRDRADVKLF
13,TRBV6-1,TRBD2,ASSELAGGADTQY
12,TRBV4-1,.,ASSRGNSGNTIY
9,TRBV7-6,.,ASSLKNTIY
12,TRBV28,TRBD1,ASGEGQGAGGYT
11,TRBV5-1,.,ASRGATGDGYT
13,TRBV5-1,.,ASSLAQGYQETQY
10,TRBV2,.,ASSEVYYEQY
13,TRBV5-1,.,ASGTSSSGANVLT
14,TRBV4-1,TRBD1,ASSSGDRASTDTQY
13,TRBV30,.,AWSNSPDMNTEAF
12,TRBV18,.,ASSPYREDTEAF
10,TRBV28,.,ASRELNTEAF
13,TRBV5-6,.,ASSLVVSSYNEQF
11,TRBV30,.,AWSLAGNYEQY
14,TRBV28,.,ASSEGGADANYGYT
11,TRBV30,TRBD1,AWSGDSNEKLF
12,TRBV6-4,TRBD2,ASSGSGEKDTQY
11,TRBV29-1,.,SVGTAGNEKLF
17,TRBV27,TRBD2,ASRTSYSGGGHLQETQY
12,TRBV18,TRBD1,ASSPTGGTYEQY
13,TRBV4-1,.,ASSPQVQSQFPQY
11,TRBV30,.,AWDGQGLSPLH
11,TRBV18,.,ASSEGQHEGAF
16,TRBV7-8,.,ASSPVGGGLSGTGELF
9,TRBV12-5,.,ASGSGNIQY
10,TRBV5-4,.,ASSLDRTEAF
12,TRBV6-1,.,AISYSGNTGELF
11,TRBV7-3,.,ASSPRAPEAAY
12,TRBV19,TRBD1,ASRETGGAHGYT
12,TRBV6-4,TRBD1,ASSRDRANYGYT
13,TRBV7-6,.,ASSFLRSSYNEQF
12,TRBV29-1,.,SVSIGQRREKLF
9,TRBV19,.,ASAQVEAQH
11,TRBV29-1,.,SVDLGQGPSYT